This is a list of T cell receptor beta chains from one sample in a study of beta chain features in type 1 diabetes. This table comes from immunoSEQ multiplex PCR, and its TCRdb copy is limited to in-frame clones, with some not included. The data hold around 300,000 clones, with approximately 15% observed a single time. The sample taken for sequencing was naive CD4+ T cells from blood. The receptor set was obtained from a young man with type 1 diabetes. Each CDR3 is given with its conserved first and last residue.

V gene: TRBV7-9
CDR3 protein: CASSPRDSNYGYTF

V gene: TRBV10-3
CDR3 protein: CAISPWVGQDYNEQFF

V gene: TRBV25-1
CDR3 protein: CASSDSTSGAYNEQFF

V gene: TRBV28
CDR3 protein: CASSHPGQGNMNTEAFF

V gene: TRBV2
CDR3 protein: CASRRGGMGEQYF

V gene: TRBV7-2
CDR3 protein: CASSQLAGRSGYNEQFF

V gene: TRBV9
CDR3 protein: CASSRDSQETQYF

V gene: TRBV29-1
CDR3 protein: CSVEHGGVEQYF

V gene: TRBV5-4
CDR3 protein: CASSLGSGRLQETQYF

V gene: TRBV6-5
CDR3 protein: CASSYRRETEAFF